This TCR beta chain is from a study of CD8 T cells in ankylosing spondylitis. Points from the study as a whole: Ankylosing spondylitis blood appeared to carry a characteristic TCR beta motif of several highly homologous variants.

In its sample, this clonotype was seen a few times. Antigen specificity is unknown. Trimming took 6 bases from V and 12 from J, leaving 18 bases between them. The CDR3 totals 12 residues. Germline CDR1 and CDR2: DFQATT and SNEGSKA (reference sequence). MiXCR was run by TCRdb on the 5' RACE reads, yielding one entry per CDR3 protein. The sample yields about 460,000 distinct CDR3 sequences, approximately 5.3% seen once. The rearrangement uses TRBV20-1 and TRBJ2-1, with D possibly TRBD1 on 6 matching bases. Input material: blood, either unsorted or a sorted T cell fraction (not recorded which). The receptor was isolated from a male donor with ankylosing spondylitis. CDR3 nucleotides: TGCAGTGCCAGGGGCTCACGGACGGGGCAGTTCTTC. This codes for CSARGSRTGQFF.